This T cell receptor beta chain comes out of a study of molecular identifiers for immune sequencing clone quantification. Overall study results and limits: Single-cell amounts of spiked Jurkat TCR RNA were reportedly detectable among about a million naive cells.

Germline V gene sequence: CDR1 MGHRA, CDR2 YSYEKL. The CDR3 is made up of 14 amino acids. V lost 5 bases, J lost 3 bases, and 6 bases stayed unmatched. A remark on this clonotype: Its antigen is not identified.

Using a CD8+CD4-CCR7+CD45RA+ phenotype, naive CD8 T cells were sorted. Bulk TCR library preparation followed previously described methods with listed TCR primers. Each CDR3 protein is one row after TCRdb ran MiXCR on the PCR reads. The sample has hundreds of thousands of distinct CDR3 sequences; about 20% are singletons. Source material: naive CD8+ T cells from blood, with Jurkat cell RNA spiked in. Subset given: FACS-sorted CD8+CD4-CCR7+CD45RA+ naive T cells. The rearrangement uses TRBV4-1 and TRBJ1-1; 7 bases align to TRBD1. The sequence was collected from a human donor in good health. Some libraries in this study had Jurkat cell RNA spiked in. The CDR3 coding sequence is TGCGCCAGCAGCTTCCACAGGGGCGACACTGAAGCTTTCTTT. It is translated as CASSFHRGDTEAFF.